The 2 T cell receptor beta chains given below trace back to one sample, sequenced in a study of immune heterogeneity within non-small cell lung tumors. The TCR beta CDR3 region underwent multiplex PCR amplification with 32 V and 13 J primers. TCRdb re-derived calls from the multiplex PCR reads in MiXCR, one entry per CDR3 protein. The data contain some 6,100 distinct CDR3 sequences, around 20% of them singletons. As template, the study used bulk tumor genomic DNA at roughly 600 ng per sample. Several biopsies per primary tumor were taken during surgery, spaced as far apart as possible. Untreated, newly diagnosed non-small cell lung cancer patients underwent curative surgery. Sequenced material: lung tumor tissue. Receptors originate from a female donor with non-small cell lung cancer.

This clonotype is medium-sized in the sample. This sequence joins TRBV6-1 and TRBJ2-7; TRBD1 or TRBD2 may be the D gene (5 bases each). The CDR3 sequence is 15 residues long. V shed 6 bases and J shed 7 bases, with 22 bases lying between them. Germline loops: CDR1 MNHNS, CDR2 SASEGT. The CDR3 sequence is CASREKGRLLGEQYF. As DNA, the CDR3 is TGTGCCAGCAGGGAGAAGGGGAGACTCCTCGGTGAGCAGTACTTC.

The chain has TRBV5-6 and TRBJ1-2; D might be TRBD1 (5 bases). The CDR3 is 13 residues long. Germline values: CDR1 SGHDT, CDR2 YYEEEE. Trimming took 1 base from V and 4 from J, leaving 8 bases between them. The CDR3 DNA reads as TGTGCCAGCAGCTTGCGGGGGGGCTATGGCTACACCTTC. Protein: CASSLRGGYGYTF.